This T cell receptor (beta chain) was captured in a study of STAT5B mutations in CD4+ large granular lymphocyte leukemia. Points from the study as a whole: Patient CD4-sorted repertoires looked more clonal than healthy CD4+ repertoires, even without putative leukemic clones. TRBV06-family usage was enriched in top patient clones (8/27) versus controls (2/35).

A word on this clone: The antigen is undetermined.

With 4 bases removed from V and 3 bases from J, the gap between germline ends came to 10 bases. In germline, CDR1 is SNHLY, CDR2 FYNNEI. The CDR3 totals 13 residues. Some clones are missing from TCRdb's copy, which holds only in-frame ones; the method was immunoSEQ multiplex PCR. The top ten hold 1.5% to 2% of the sample, which has tens of thousands of clones, less than 75% seen once. The sample was CD4+ T cells from blood buffy coats. The rearrangement uses TRBV2 and TRBJ2-7; D is possibly TRBD1 (6 bases). This clonotype originated in a human donor in good health. The CDR3 here is CASSVDRGYEQYF. For the CDR3, the DNA is TGTGCCAGCAGTGTGGACAGAGGCTACGAGCAGTACTTC. Filled out from reference TRBV2 and TRBJ2-7, the complete variable domain reads EPEVTQTPSHQVTQMGQEVILRCVPISNHLYFYWYRQILGQKVEFLVSFYNNEISEKSEIFDDQFSVERPDGSNFTLKIRSTKLEDSAMYFCASSVDRGYEQYFGPGTRLTVT.